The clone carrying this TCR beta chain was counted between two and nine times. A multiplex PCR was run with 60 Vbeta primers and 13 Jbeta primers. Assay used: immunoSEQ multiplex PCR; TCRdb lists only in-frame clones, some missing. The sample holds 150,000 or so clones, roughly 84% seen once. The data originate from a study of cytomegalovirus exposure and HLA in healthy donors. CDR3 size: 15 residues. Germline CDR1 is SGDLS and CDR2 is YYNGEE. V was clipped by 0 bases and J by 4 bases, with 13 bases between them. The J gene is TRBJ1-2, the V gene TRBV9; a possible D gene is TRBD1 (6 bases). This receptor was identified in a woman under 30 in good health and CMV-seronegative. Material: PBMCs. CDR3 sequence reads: CASSVAGQTSYGYTF. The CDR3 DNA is TGTGCCAGCAGCGTAGCAGGACAGACCTCCTATGGCTACACCTTC.